This TCR beta chain was identified during a study of shared clonotypes between healthy human individuals. CDR3 length: 18 residues. CDR1 is SGHRS and CDR2 is YFSETQ in the germline V gene. Trimming cost V 0 bases and J 0 bases, with 13 bases left between them. Deep-level settings were used for running the assay. Repertoires were generated with immunoSEQ multiplex PCR, while TCRdb's copy carries only in-frame clones and drops some. Of 2 million to 3 million clones listed, 93% were seen once; the top ten hold approximately 0.37%. The material sequenced was naive CD4+ T cells from PBMCs. As for subset: CD45RA+ positively selected. The chain carries TRBV5-1 and TRBJ2-6; D not certain. This receptor was obtained from a man younger than 35 in good health. Some clones in this sample may be carry-over from other donors' samples. The CDR3 sequence is CASSLAGGRYSGANVLTF. CDR3 DNA: TGCGCCAGCAGCTTGGCCGGCGGCCGCTACTCTGGGGCCAACGTCCTGACTTTC. Full variable domain (remainder filled in from reference TRBV5-1 and TRBJ2-6): KAGVTQTPRYLIKTRGQQVTLSCSPISGHRSVSWYQQTPGQGLQFLFEYFSETQRNKGNFPGRFSGRQFSNSRSEMNVSTLELGDSALYLCASSLAGGRYSGANVLTFGAGSRLTVL.